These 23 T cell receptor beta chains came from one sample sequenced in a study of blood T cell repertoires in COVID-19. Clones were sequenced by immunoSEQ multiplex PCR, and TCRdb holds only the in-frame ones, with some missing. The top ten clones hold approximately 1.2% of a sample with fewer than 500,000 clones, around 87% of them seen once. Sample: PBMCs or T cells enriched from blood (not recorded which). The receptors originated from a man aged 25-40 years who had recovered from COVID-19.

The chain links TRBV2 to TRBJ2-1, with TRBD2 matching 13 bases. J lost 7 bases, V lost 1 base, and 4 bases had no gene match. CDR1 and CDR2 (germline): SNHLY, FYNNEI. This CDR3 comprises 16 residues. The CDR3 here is CASSEGTSGGLNEQFF. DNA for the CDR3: TGTGCCAGCAGTGAAGGGACTAGCGGGGGTCTGAATGAGCAGTTCTTC.

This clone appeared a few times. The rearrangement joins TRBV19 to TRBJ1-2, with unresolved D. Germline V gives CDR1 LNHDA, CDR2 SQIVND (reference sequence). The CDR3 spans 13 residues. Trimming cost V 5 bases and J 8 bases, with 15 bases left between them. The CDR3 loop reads CASSHHDSVGYTF. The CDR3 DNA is TGTGCCAGTAGTCATCACGACTCCGTAGGCTACACCTTC.

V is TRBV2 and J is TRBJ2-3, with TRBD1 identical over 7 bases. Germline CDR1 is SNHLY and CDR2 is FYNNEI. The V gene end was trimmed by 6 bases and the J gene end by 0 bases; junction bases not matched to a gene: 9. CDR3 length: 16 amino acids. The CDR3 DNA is TGTGCCAGCAGGAGAACAGGGGTTCTAAGCACAGATACGCAGTATTTT. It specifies CASRRTGVLSTDTQYF. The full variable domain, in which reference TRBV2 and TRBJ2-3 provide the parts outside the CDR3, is EPEVTQTPSHQVTQMGQEVILRCVPISNHLYFYWYRQILGQKVEFLVSFYNNEISEKSEIFDDQFSVERPDGSNFTLKIRSTKLEDSAMYFCASRRTGVLSTDTQYFGPGTRLTVL.

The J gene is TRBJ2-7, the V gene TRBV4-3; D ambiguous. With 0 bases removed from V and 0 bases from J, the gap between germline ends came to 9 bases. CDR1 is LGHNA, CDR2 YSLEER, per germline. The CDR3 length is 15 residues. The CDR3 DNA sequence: TGCGCCAGCAGCCAAGAACCAGGAAACTCCTACGAGCAGTACTTC. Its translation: CASSQEPGNSYEQYF.

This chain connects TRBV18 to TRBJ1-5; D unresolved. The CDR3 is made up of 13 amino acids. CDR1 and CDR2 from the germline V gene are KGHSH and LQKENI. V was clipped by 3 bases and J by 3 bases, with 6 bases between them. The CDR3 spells CASSPGLNQPQHF. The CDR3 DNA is TGTGCCAGCTCACCGGGCCTCAATCAGCCCCAGCATTTT.

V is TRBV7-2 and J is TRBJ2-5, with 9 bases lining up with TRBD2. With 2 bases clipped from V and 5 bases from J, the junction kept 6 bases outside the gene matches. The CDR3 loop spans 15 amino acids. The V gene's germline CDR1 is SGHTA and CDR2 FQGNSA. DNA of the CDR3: TGTGCCAGCAGCTTACCGGGACTAGCCGGGGAGACCCAGTACTTC. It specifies CASSLPGLAGETQYF.

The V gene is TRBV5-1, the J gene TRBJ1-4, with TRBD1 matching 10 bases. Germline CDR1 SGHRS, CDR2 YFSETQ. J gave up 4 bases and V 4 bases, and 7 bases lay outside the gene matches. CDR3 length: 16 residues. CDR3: CASSVGQGTGNEKLFF. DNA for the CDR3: TGCGCCAGCAGCGTGGGACAGGGGACGGGTAATGAAAAACTGTTTTTT.

CDR3: CTSSQDWSGDQPQHF. DNA of the CDR3: TGCACCAGCAGCCAAGACTGGTCAGGGGACCAGCCCCAGCATTTT. V gene TRBV1 combines with J gene TRBJ1-5; TRBD1 is the table's D call, not checked against the DNA. TRBV1 counts as a pseudogene. The CDR3 contains 15 residues.

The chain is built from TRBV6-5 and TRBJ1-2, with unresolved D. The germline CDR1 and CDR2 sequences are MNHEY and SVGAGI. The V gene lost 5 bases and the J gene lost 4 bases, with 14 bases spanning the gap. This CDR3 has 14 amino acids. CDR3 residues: CASSRGEISYGYTF. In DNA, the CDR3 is TGTGCCAGCAGTCGGGGAGAGATAAGCTATGGCTACACCTTC.

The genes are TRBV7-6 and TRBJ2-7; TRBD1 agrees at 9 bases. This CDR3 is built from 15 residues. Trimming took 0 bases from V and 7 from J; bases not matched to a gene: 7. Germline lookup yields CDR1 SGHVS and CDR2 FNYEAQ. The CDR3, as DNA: TGTGCCAGCAGCTTAGCAGCACAGGGGGCGAGTGAGCAGTACTTC. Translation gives CASSLAAQGASEQYF. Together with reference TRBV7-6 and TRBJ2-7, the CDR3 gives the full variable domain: GAGVSQSPRYKVTKRGQDVALRCDPISGHVSLYWYRQALGQGPEFLTYFNYEAQQDKSGLPNDRFSAERPEGSISTLTIQRTEQRDSAMYRCASSLAAQGASEQYFGPGTRLTVT.

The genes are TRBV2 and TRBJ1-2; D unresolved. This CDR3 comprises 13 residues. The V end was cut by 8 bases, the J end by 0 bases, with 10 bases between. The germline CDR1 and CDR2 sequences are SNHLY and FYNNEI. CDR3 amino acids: CASRVEANYGYTF. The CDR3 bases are TGTGCCAGCCGCGTTGAAGCTAACTATGGCTACACCTTC.

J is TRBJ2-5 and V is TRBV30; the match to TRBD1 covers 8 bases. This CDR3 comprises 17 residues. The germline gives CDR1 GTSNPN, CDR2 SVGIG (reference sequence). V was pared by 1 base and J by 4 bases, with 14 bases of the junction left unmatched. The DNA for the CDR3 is TGTGCCTGGAGTGGTTTAGGGCAGGGGGCACTAGGAGAGACCCAGTACTTC. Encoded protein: CAWSGLGQGALGETQYF.

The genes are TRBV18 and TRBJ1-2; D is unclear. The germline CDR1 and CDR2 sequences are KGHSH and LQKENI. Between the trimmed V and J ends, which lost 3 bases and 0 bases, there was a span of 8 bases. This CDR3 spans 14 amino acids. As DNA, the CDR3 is TGTGCCAGCTCACCGGTAGAGACTAACTATGGCTACACCTTC. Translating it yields CASSPVETNYGYTF.

The CDR3: CASSPKGSEKLFF. CDR3 nucleotides: TGTGCCAGCAGCCCGAAGGGGTCTGAAAAACTGTTTTTT. The chain recombines TRBV7-2 with TRBJ1-4, with D tentatively TRBD1 (5 bases). CDR1 and CDR2 from the germline V gene are SGHTA and FQGNSA. This CDR3 has 13 amino acids. Trimming took off 5 bases at V and 7 bases at J, with 11 bases between the two ends.

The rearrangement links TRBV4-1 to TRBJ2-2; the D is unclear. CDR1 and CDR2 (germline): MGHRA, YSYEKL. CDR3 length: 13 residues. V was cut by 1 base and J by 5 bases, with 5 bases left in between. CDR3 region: CASSQVQTGELFF. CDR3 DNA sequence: TGCGCCAGCAGCCAAGTCCAGACCGGGGAGCTGTTTTTT.

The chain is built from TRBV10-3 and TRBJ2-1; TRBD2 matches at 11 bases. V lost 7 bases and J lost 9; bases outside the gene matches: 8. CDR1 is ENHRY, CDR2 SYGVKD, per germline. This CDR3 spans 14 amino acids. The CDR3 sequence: CAITASGGHSEQFF. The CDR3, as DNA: TGTGCCATCACGGCTAGCGGGGGGCACAGTGAGCAGTTCTTC.

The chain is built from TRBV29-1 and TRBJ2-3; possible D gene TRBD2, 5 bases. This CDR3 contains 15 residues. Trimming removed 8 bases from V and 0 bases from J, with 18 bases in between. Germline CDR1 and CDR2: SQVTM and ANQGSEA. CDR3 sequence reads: CSHTRGGWSTDTQYF. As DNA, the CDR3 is TGCAGCCACACCCGGGGTGGGTGGAGCACAGATACGCAGTATTTT.

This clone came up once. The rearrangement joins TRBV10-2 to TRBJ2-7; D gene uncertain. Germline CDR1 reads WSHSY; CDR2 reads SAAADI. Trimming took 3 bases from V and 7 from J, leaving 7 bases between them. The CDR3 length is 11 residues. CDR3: CASSEMAEQYF. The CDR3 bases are TGCGCCAGCAGTGAAATGGCAGAGCAGTACTTC.

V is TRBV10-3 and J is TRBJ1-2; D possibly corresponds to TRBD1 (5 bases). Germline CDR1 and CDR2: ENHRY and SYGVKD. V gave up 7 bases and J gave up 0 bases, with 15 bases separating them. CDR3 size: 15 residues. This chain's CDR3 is CAITSGGTTNYGYTF. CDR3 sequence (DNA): TGTGCCATCACCTCGGGCGGGACCACTAACTATGGCTACACCTTC.

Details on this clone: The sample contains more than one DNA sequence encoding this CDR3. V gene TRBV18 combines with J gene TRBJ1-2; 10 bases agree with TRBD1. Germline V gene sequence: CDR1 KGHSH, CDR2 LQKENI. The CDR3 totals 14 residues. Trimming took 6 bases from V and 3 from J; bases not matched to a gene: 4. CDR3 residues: CASSQGTGDYGYTF. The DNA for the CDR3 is TGTGCCAGCTCCCAAGGGACAGGGGACTATGGCTACACCTTC.

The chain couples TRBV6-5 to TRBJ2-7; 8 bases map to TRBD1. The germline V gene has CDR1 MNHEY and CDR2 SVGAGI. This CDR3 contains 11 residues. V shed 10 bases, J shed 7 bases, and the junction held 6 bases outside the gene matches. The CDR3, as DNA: TGTGCCATCGGGACAGGAGGAGAGCAGTACTTC. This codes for CAIGTGGEQYF.

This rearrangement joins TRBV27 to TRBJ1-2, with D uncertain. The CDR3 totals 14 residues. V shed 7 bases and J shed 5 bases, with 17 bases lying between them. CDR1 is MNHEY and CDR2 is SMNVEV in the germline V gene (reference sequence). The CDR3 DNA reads TGTGCCAGCACCCGCTCCGGGAGCCTTTATGGCTACACCTTC. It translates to CASTRSGSLYGYTF.

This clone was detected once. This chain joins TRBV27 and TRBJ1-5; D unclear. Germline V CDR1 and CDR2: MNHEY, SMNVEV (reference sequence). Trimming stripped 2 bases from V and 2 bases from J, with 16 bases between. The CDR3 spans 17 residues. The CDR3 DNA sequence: TGTGCCAGCAGTTTAATTGGAGGGCTGGTGGGCAATCAGCCCCAGCATTTT. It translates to CASSLIGGLVGNQPQHF.